Presented here are 15 T cell receptor beta chains from one specimen sequenced in a study of T-cell reconstitution after alpha-beta-depleted transplantation in children. A TCRbeta library incorporating unique molecular identifiers was prepared. MiXCR, applied by TCRdb to the PCR reads, yields one record per CDR3 protein. The sample has 200,000 to 250,000 distinct CDR3 sequences, about 8.7% seen once. Sequencing used PBMCs, mostly from graft donor cells, obtained 360 days after TCRalphabeta/CD19-depleted stem cell transplant. These receptor sequences come from a male patient aged 2-10 years who had a stem cell transplant for acute myeloid leukemia, so the T cells may come from the graft donor.

This clonotype showed up many times. DNA of the CDR3: TGCAGCGTTGATTCGCGACTAGCGGGAGATGAGCAGTTCTTC. Translation: CSVDSRLAGDEQFF. The chain has TRBV29-1 and TRBJ2-1; 12 bases are shared with TRBD2. The ends lost 3 bases at V and 8 bases at J; junction bases unmatched: 5. The CDR3 consists of 14 residues. Germline assignment: CDR1 SQVTM and CDR2 ANQGSEA.

V usage is TRBV5-5 and J usage is TRBJ2-3, with TRBD2 matching over 9 bases. V lost 4 bases to trimming and J lost 9 bases; unmatched junction nucleotides: 12. Germline V gives CDR1 SGHKS, CDR2 YYEKEE (reference sequence). The CDR3 totals 15 residues. CDR3 sequence: CASSPTSGLQTTQYF. The CDR3 region has the DNA TGTGCCAGCAGCCCGACTAGCGGCTTACAAACCACGCAGTATTTT.

Ten or more counts support this clonotype. CDR3 DNA: TGCAGCGTTGAAGGGGGTTCCTCTGGGGCCAACGTCCTGACTTTC. Translated, it gives CSVEGGSSGANVLTF. The chain has TRBV29-1 and TRBJ2-6, with D unclear. V dropped 1 base and J dropped 0 bases, with 7 bases sitting between them. The CDR3 has 15 residues. Germline loops: CDR1 SQVTM, CDR2 ANQGSEA. Filled out from reference TRBV29-1 and TRBJ2-6, the complete variable domain reads SAVISQKPSRDICQRGTSLTIQCQVDSQVTMMFWYRQQPGQSLTLIATANQGSEATYESGFVIDKFPISRPNLTFSTLTVSNMSPEDSSIYLCSVEGGSSGANVLTFGAGSRLTVL.

There are a few counts of this clonotype. The rearrangement joins TRBV4-3 to TRBJ2-7; tentatively, D is TRBD1 (6 bases). Germline V gene data show CDR1 as LGHNA and CDR2 as YSLEER. The CDR3 is made up of 16 amino acids. Trimming took 0 bases from V and 1 from J, leaving 13 bases between them. CDR3 sequence (DNA): TGCGCCAGCAGCCAAGATAGATTAGGGGGATCCTACGAGCAGTACTTC. Residues: CASSQDRLGGSYEQYF.

The CDR3 loop is CSALTGHMNTEAFF. Here the CDR3 DNA reads TGCAGTGCGCTGACAGGGCATATGAACACTGAAGCTTTCTTT. The V gene is TRBV20-1, the J gene TRBJ1-1; 7 bases are a match to TRBD1. The CDR3 extends over 14 amino acids. V lost 6 bases and J lost 0; bases outside the gene matches: 7. Germline loops: CDR1 DFQATT, CDR2 SNEGSKA (reference sequence).

In this sample, this clonotype turned up a few times. The chain employs TRBV20-1 and TRBJ2-1, with 14 positions matching TRBD2. J was trimmed by 7 bases and V by 3 bases; bases with no gene match: 5. The germline CDR1 and CDR2 sequences are DFQATT and SNEGSKA (reference sequence). The CDR3 has 15 amino acids. The CDR3 sequence: CSASSGTSGGNEQFF. CDR3 sequence (DNA): TGCAGTGCTAGCTCCGGGACTAGCGGGGGAAATGAGCAGTTCTTC.

The gene calls are TRBV6-1 and TRBJ2-7; 7 bases match TRBD1. The junction had 10 bases not matched to a gene; V was cut back by 6 bases and J by 2 bases. The germline V gene has CDR1 MNHNS and CDR2 SASEGT. CDR3 size: 15 residues. The CDR3 reads CASSFGTTGPYEQYF. CDR3 sequence (DNA): TGTGCCAGCAGCTTCGGGACGACAGGGCCCTACGAGCAGTACTTC.

With respect to this clonotype: At one of its ends the junction is not consistent with the germline gene, which may arise from a read error. The genes are TRBV5-1 and TRBJ2-3; D is unclear. There are 13 residues in the CDR3. Germline CDR1 and CDR2: SGHRS and YFSETQ. CDR3 amino acids: CASSFFSRDTQYF. CDR3 nucleotides: TGCGCCAGCAGTTTTTTCAGCAGAGATACGCAGTATTTT.

V and J are TRBV7-3 and TRBJ2-3; perhaps TRBD1 as D (5 bases). This CDR3 is 14 amino acids long. Germline assignment: CDR1 SGHTA and CDR2 FQGTGA. Trimming removed 5 bases at V and 9 bases at J, with 18 bases between. CDR3: CASSISTVPQTQYF. The DNA for the CDR3 is TGTGCCAGCAGCATATCGACAGTCCCCCAGACGCAGTATTTT.

The chain couples TRBV20-1 to TRBJ2-7; TRBD2 matches at 9 bases. Looked up from germline, CDR1 is DFQATT and CDR2 is SNEGSKA (reference sequence). V trimming: 3 bases; J trimming: 3 bases; junction bases outside the gene matches: 6. The length of the CDR3 is 14 residues. CDR3: CSASAGGGFYEQYF. DNA for the CDR3: TGCAGTGCTAGTGCGGGGGGGGGATTCTACGAGCAGTACTTC.

The rearrangement uses TRBV7-9 and TRBJ1-2, with TRBD1 as a possible D gene (6 bases). This CDR3 comprises 14 residues. Deletions cut 4 bases from V and 3 bases from J, with 12 bases between. Germline lookup yields CDR1 SEHNR and CDR2 FQNEAQ (reference sequence). CDR3 coding DNA: TGTGCCAGCAGCTCCAGGGGTTTGGACTATGGCTACACCTTC. Translating it yields CASSSRGLDYGYTF. The variable domain in full, completed from reference TRBV7-9 and TRBJ1-2, reads DTGVSQNPRHKITKRGQNVTFRCDPISEHNRLYWYRQTLGQGPEFLTYFQNEAQLEKSRLLSDRFSAERPKGSFSTLEIQRTEQGDSAMYLCASSSRGLDYGYTFGSGTRLTVV.

V gene TRBV6-5 combines with J gene TRBJ2-3; 9 nucleotides line up with TRBD1. This CDR3 has 14 residues. The germline V gene has CDR1 MNHEY and CDR2 SVGAGI. J lost 2 bases, V lost 4 bases, and 1 base had no gene match. The CDR3 protein is CASSWDRATDTQYF. The DNA of the CDR3 is TGTGCCAGCAGTTGGGACAGGGCCACAGATACGCAGTATTTT.

V gene TRBV19 combines with J gene TRBJ2-7; TRBD2 might be the D (6 bases). The CDR3 spans 12 residues. V was shortened by 8 bases and J by 7 bases, with 15 bases between the two germline ends. The germline V gene has CDR1 LNHDA and CDR2 SQIVND (reference sequence). For the CDR3, the DNA is TGTGCCAGTCGCGGGACCGCCGGGGAGCAGTACTTC. Translated: CASRGTAGEQYF.

This clonotype was counted ten times or more. The CDR3 here is CASSQDGGTGTTRRPGELFF. The CDR3 DNA sequence: TGTGCCAGCAGCCAAGATGGCGGGACAGGGACCACCAGGAGGCCCGGGGAGCTGTTTTTT. The rearrangement joins TRBV14 to TRBJ2-2; 9 positions agree with TRBD1. CDR3 length: 20 amino acids. V lost 0 bases, J lost 6 bases, and 17 bases stayed unmatched. Germline V gene data show CDR1 as SGHDN and CDR2 as FVKESK.

Only a few counts were recorded for this clonotype. In nucleotides, the CDR3 is TGCAGTGCTAGAGTTCTACTTTCCTACAATGAGCAGTTCTTC. This sequence encodes CSARVLLSYNEQFF. The rearrangement links TRBV20-1 to TRBJ2-1; no definite D call. Germline V gene data show CDR1 as DFQATT and CDR2 as SNEGSKA (reference sequence). This CDR3 has 14 amino acids. Trimming left V 1 base short and J 1 base short, with 8 bases between.